The 15 T cell receptor beta chains given below trace back to one sample, sequenced in a study of monozygotic twins with inflammatory bowel disease. TCRdb derives one entry per CDR3 protein from the 5' RACE reads, leaving out DNA. Its listing shows about 450,000 distinct CDR3 sequences. The sample was blood. These receptors all come from a human donor with ulcerative colitis or Crohn's disease, or a healthy co-twin of an affected twin (not recorded which).

The V and J genes are TRBV28 and TRBJ1-6. The CDR3 spans 15 residues. Germline V CDR1 and CDR2: MDHEN, SYDVKM. CDR3 residues: CASSPYFPDNSPLHF. Full variable domain (remainder filled in from reference TRBV28 and TRBJ1-6): DVKVTQSSRYLVKRTGEKVFLECVQDMDHENMFWYRQDPGLGLRLIYFSYDVKMKEKGDIPEGYSVSREKKERFSLILESASTNQTSMYLCASSPYFPDNSPLHFGNGTRLTVT.

The chain links TRBV6-2 or TRBV6-3 to TRBJ1-5; TCRdb proposes TRBD1, but this gene call is untestable without DNA. Germline V lookup: CDR1 MNHEY, CDR2 SVGEGT. This CDR3 has 16 amino acids. CDR3 in amino acids: CASSYLDRYSNQPQHF.

This sequence joins TRBV29-1 and TRBJ1-2. Germline values: CDR1 SQVTM, CDR2 ANQGSEA. This CDR3 spans 13 amino acids. CDR3 loop: CSVDAGLTYGYTF.

This sequence joins TRBV20-1 and TRBJ2-7; TCRdb's D gene call, TRBD2, goes unchecked for lack of DNA. This CDR3 is 14 amino acids long. Germline assignment: CDR1 DFQATT and CDR2 SNEGSKA (reference sequence). The CDR3: CSAGPPSGSYEQYF.

The J gene is TRBJ1-1, the V gene TRBV12-3 or TRBV12-4; TCRdb's D call of TRBD1 is untestable without DNA. CDR3 size: 16 residues. The CDR3 reads CASSSPSGHVNTEAFF.

The rearrangement links TRBV10-3 to TRBJ1-1; TCRdb's assignment of TRBD1 cannot be checked, as there is no DNA. CDR1 is ENHRY and CDR2 is SYGVKD in the germline V gene. The CDR3 is 13 amino acids. CDR3 sequence: CAISSNDRGEAFF.

The chain combines TRBV5-1 with TRBJ2-3. This CDR3 comprises 15 residues. The germline V gene has CDR1 SGHRS and CDR2 YFSETQ. CDR3 residues: CASSLPSENPDTQYF.

The rearrangement joins TRBV11-2 to TRBJ2-2; TCRdb outputs TRBD1, but without DNA this stays unchecked. This CDR3 has 15 amino acids. CDR1 and CDR2 (germline): SGHAT, FQNNGV. This CDR3 is CASSLQGANTGELFF.

The genes are TRBV5-6 and TRBJ2-1; lacking DNA, the TRBD2 call made by TCRdb goes unchecked. Germline CDR1 is SGHDT and CDR2 is YYEEEE. The CDR3 length is 14 residues. CDR3 sequence reads: CAGALAGGPNEQFF.

V is TRBV11-2 and J is TRBJ2-2; there is no DNA to check the TCRdb D call of TRBD1. The CDR3 has 16 residues. Per germline, CDR1 SGHAT and CDR2 FQNNGV. The CDR3 sequence is CASTARTGPNTGELFF.

The chain recombines TRBV5-1 with TRBJ2-2; lacking DNA, the TRBD2 call made by TCRdb goes unchecked. CDR3 size: 15 residues. CDR1 and CDR2 (germline): SGHRS, YFSETQ. The CDR3 protein is CASSLSVSLTGELFF.

V gene TRBV29-1 combines with J gene TRBJ2-1. Germline V lookup: CDR1 SQVTM, CDR2 ANQGSEA. This CDR3 spans 11 amino acids. The CDR3: CSVRRNNEQFF.

The chain couples TRBV6-5 to TRBJ1-6; TCRdb's D gene call, TRBD1, goes unchecked for lack of DNA. The germline gives CDR1 MNHEY, CDR2 SVGAGI. The CDR3 runs 14 residues. CDR3 sequence: CASSRDRGPRPLHF.

V usage is TRBV27 and J usage is TRBJ2-1; TCRdb's D call of TRBD2 is untestable without DNA. Looked up from germline, CDR1 is MNHEY and CDR2 is SMNVEV (reference sequence). This CDR3 comprises 15 residues. CDR3 sequence: CASSPFGERGAQQFF.

The chain uses TRBV20-1 and TRBJ2-1; the TCRdb D gene call, TRBD2, has no DNA to confirm it. The CDR3 is made up of 14 amino acids. Germline V gene lookup returns CDR1 DFQATT and CDR2 SNEGSKA (reference sequence). CDR3 region: CSAWGLAGKNEQFF.